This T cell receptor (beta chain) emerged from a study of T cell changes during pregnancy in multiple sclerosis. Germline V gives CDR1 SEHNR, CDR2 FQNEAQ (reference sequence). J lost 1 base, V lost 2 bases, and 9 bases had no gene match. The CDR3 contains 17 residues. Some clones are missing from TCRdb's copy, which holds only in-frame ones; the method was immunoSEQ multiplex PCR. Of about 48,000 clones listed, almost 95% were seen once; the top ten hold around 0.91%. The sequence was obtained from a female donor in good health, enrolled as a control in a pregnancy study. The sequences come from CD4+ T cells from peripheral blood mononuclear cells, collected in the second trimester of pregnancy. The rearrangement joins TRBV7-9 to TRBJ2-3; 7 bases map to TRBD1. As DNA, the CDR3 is TGTGCCAGCAGCTTAATCTCCGGGACAGAAGGCACAGATACGCAGTATTTT. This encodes CASSLISGTEGTDTQYF.